One sample yielded the 18 T cell receptor beta chains listed below, sequenced in a study of shared clonotypes between healthy human individuals. Sequencing used immunoSEQ multiplex PCR; TCRdb keeps in-frame clones, though not all of them. The sample includes some 980,000 clones, around three quarters seen only once; the top ten take approximately 1.5%. Material: memory CD4+ T cells sorted from blood. Subset of the sample: CD45RA-negative fraction. The receptors come from a man aged 18 to 29 in good health.

The chain links TRBV6-5 to TRBJ2-5, with 10 nucleotides matching TRBD1. Germline V gene sequence: CDR1 MNHEY, CDR2 SVGAGI. Unmatched junction bases numbered 8, after V lost 8 bases and J lost 5 bases. The CDR3 has 14 residues. The CDR3: CASGPTGGLETQYF. The CDR3 nucleotides are TGTGCCAGCGGACCGACAGGGGGCCTCGAGACCCAGTACTTC.

This sequence joins TRBV18 and TRBJ2-7; 10 bases map to TRBD1. This CDR3 spans 15 amino acids. The germline V gene encodes CDR1 KGHSH and CDR2 LQKENI. J was trimmed by 2 bases and V by 6 bases; bases with no gene match: 7. In DNA form, the CDR3 reads TGTGCCAGCTCGTCGACAGGGGGCCGAACCTACGAGCAGTACTTC. It encodes CASSSTGGRTYEQYF.

The chain links TRBV6-6 to TRBJ2-5; TRBD2 matches 11 bases. The CDR3 extends over 14 amino acids. The ends lost 5 bases at V and 5 bases at J; junction bases unmatched: 4. Germline V gene data show CDR1 as MNHNY and CDR2 as SVGAGI (reference sequence). The CDR3 nucleotides are TGTGCCAGCAGTACGTCTAGCGGGGGGGAGACCCAGTACTTC. It specifies CASSTSSGGETQYF.

V gene TRBV18 combines with J gene TRBJ2-1, with 8 nucleotides matching TRBD1. Germline V gene lookup returns CDR1 KGHSH and CDR2 LQKENI. This CDR3 is 19 amino acids long. V was clipped by 3 bases and J by 0 bases; unmatched bases: 13. CDR3 region: CASSPTGVAVPSSYNEQFF. CDR3 nucleotides: TGTGCCAGCTCACCGACAGGGGTAGCGGTCCCGAGCTCCTACAATGAGCAGTTCTTC.

This chain joins TRBV6-1 and TRBJ2-3; perhaps TRBD2 as D (6 bases). The CDR3 runs to 16 residues. Between the trimmed V and J ends, which lost 1 base and 0 bases, there was a span of 11 bases. CDR1 is MNHNS and CDR2 is SASEGT in the germline V gene. The CDR3 DNA reads as TGTGCCAGCAGTGAAGAGGCGGGGACTAGCACAGATACGCAGTATTTT. It is translated as CASSEEAGTSTDTQYF.

V usage is TRBV2 and J usage is TRBJ2-1; D remains ambiguous. This CDR3 contains 14 residues. Germline-derived CDR1 and CDR2 are SNHLY and FYNNEI. V gave up 6 bases and J gave up 4 bases, with 13 bases separating them. In nucleotides, the CDR3 is TGTGCCAGCAGCCCAAGGAGTTCGTACAATGAGCAGTTCTTC. Translating it yields CASSPRSSYNEQFF.

This clone was detected only once. The rearrangement uses TRBV7-2 and TRBJ2-2; a possible D gene is TRBD2 (6 bases). V was cut by 5 bases and J by 5 bases, with 15 bases left in between. The CDR3 is 15 amino acids. CDR1 is SGHTA, CDR2 FQGNSA, per germline. CDR3 sequence reads: CASSPPGLRTGELFF. CDR3 sequence (DNA): TGTGCCAGCAGCCCCCCGGGACTCAGGACCGGGGAGCTGTTTTTT.

The chain links TRBV9 to TRBJ2-3; 8 bases agree with TRBD1. The CDR3 spans 15 residues. V lost 4 bases to trimming and J lost 2 bases; unmatched junction nucleotides: 6. CDR1 is SGDLS and CDR2 is YYNGEE in the germline V gene. Written as DNA, the CDR3 is TGTGCCAGCAGCAGACGACAGGGGATCACAGATACGCAGTATTTT. Translation gives CASSRRQGITDTQYF.

The count of this clone is one. V usage is TRBV11-2 and J usage is TRBJ1-3; D may be TRBD1 (6 bases). The CDR3 runs to 16 residues. Germline V CDR1 and CDR2: SGHAT, FQNNGV. V was shortened by 5 bases and J by 2 bases, with 16 bases between the two germline ends. The CDR3 DNA is TGTGCCAGCAGCCCTATACAGGGTAAGGCTGGAAACACCATATATTTT. It specifies CASSPIQGKAGNTIYF.

The rearrangement joins TRBV6-6 to TRBJ2-1; D is undetermined. Per germline, CDR1 MNHNY and CDR2 SVGAGI (reference sequence). The ends were cut back, 5 bases at V and 8 bases at J, with 13 bases in the middle. This CDR3 is built from 13 residues. The CDR3 region is CASSKSFKDEQFF. The DNA of the CDR3 is TGTGCCAGCAGTAAATCCTTTAAGGATGAGCAGTTCTTC.

The chain is built from TRBV12-5 and TRBJ2-7; TRBD1 aligns across 9 bases. V dropped 0 bases and J dropped 10; count of bases not matched to a gene: 4. The CDR3 consists of 13 residues. Germline V gives CDR1 LGHNT, CDR2 FRNRAP. CDR3 amino acids: CASGLVPGQGQYF. CDR3 DNA sequence: TGTGCTAGTGGTTTGGTACCGGGACAGGGACAGTACTTC.

J is TRBJ1-6 and V is TRBV28; 9 bases match TRBD1. This CDR3 comprises 13 residues. V lost 6 bases and J lost 8; bases outside the gene matches: 2. Germline V lookup: CDR1 MDHEN, CDR2 SYDVKM. The CDR3 sequence: CASRGQGYSPLHF. The CDR3 DNA reads TGTGCCAGCAGGGGACAGGGCTATTCACCCCTCCACTTT.

CDR3 protein: CAISESGLAGEQTQYF. The CDR3 nucleotides read TGTGCCATCAGTGAGTCCGGACTAGCGGGGGAACAGACCCAGTACTTC. V and J are TRBV10-3 and TRBJ2-5; 13 bases are shared with TRBD2. This CDR3 is built from 16 residues. After removal of 0 bases from V and 6 bases from J, the junction contained 4 bases not matched to a gene. CDR1 is ENHRY and CDR2 is SYGVKD in the germline V gene.

As concerns this clone: Other DNA sequences of this sample code for an identical CDR3. The CDR3 region has the DNA TGCGCCAGCAGCTTGGTAGGGTCCCAAGAGACCCAGTACTTC. It specifies CASSLVGSQETQYF. The chain employs TRBV5-1 and TRBJ2-5; D gene ambiguous. The CDR3 loop spans 14 amino acids. Germline V gives CDR1 SGHRS, CDR2 YFSETQ. Trimming removed 0 bases from V and 1 base from J, with 7 bases in between.

This chain connects TRBV5-4 to TRBJ1-2, with a tentative D call TRBD1 (6 bases). Trimming cost V 1 base and J 8 bases, with 15 bases left between them. The CDR3 covers 14 residues. Per the germline V gene, CDR1 is SGHNT and CDR2 is YYREEE (reference sequence). The CDR3 spells CASSLNQGLQGYTF. CDR3 nucleotides: TGTGCCAGCAGCTTGAACCAGGGGTTACAAGGCTACACCTTC.

This clone was seen a handful of times. The sample has other DNA sequences that encode this CDR3 too. The chain recombines TRBV5-1 with TRBJ2-1; a possible D gene is TRBD2 (6 bases). The CDR3 consists of 14 residues. Germline V gene lookup returns CDR1 SGHRS and CDR2 YFSETQ. Deletions cut 5 bases from V and 0 bases from J, with 9 bases between. CDR3 sequence: CASSPGSSYNEQFF. As DNA, the CDR3 is TGCGCCAGCAGTCCCGGGAGCTCCTACAATGAGCAGTTCTTC. Looking up the rest from reference TRBV5-1 and TRBJ2-1 gives the full variable domain: KAGVTQTPRYLIKTRGQQVTLSCSPISGHRSVSWYQQTPGQGLQFLFEYFSETQRNKGNFPGRFSGRQFSNSRSEMNVSTLELGDSALYLCASSPGSSYNEQFFGPGTRLTVL.

The gene calls are TRBV7-3 and TRBJ1-1; D ambiguous. Germline lookup yields CDR1 SGHTA and CDR2 FQGTGA. The CDR3 covers 13 residues. V lost 0 bases and J lost 5, with 7 bases in between. The CDR3 spells CASSLTRQTEAFF. The CDR3 nucleotides are TGTGCCAGCAGCTTAACTCGTCAAACTGAAGCTTTCTTT. The variable domain in full, completed from reference TRBV7-3 and TRBJ1-1, reads GAGVSQTPSNKVTEKGKYVELRCDPISGHTALYWYRQSLGQGPEFLIYFQGTGAADDSGLPNDRFFAVRPEGSVSTLKIQRTERGDSAVYLCASSLTRQTEAFFGQGTRLTVV.

V gene TRBV5-3 combines with J gene TRBJ1-1; D gene uncertain. TRBV5-3 is filed as an ORF, its function uncertain. The CDR3 loop spans 14 amino acids. Trimming cost V 2 bases and J 7 bases, with 15 bases left between them. The CDR3 coding sequence is TGTGCCAGAAGCTTTAGGGTCTCGAAGTGTGAAGCTTTCTTT. This sequence encodes CARSFRVSKCEAFF.